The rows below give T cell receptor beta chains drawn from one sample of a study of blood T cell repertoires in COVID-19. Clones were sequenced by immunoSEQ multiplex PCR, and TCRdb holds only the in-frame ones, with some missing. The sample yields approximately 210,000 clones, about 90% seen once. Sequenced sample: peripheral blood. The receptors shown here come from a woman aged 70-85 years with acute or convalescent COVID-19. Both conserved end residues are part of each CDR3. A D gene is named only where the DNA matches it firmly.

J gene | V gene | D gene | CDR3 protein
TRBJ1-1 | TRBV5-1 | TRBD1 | CASSFLGTGDTEAFF
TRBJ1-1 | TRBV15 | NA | CATSRDEGGTEAFF
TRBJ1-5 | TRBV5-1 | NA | CASSAGTPNQPQHF
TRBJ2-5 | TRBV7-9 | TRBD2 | CASSSRTSLHTETQYF
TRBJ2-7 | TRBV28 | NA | CASSQIGTGPSYEQYF
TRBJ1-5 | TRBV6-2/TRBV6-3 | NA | CASSPDSKNQPQHF
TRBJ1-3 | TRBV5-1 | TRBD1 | CASSPGQIGNTIYF
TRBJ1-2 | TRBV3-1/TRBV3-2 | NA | CASSQEVATGAPGYTF
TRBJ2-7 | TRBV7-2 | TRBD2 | CASSLAGGSSYEQYF
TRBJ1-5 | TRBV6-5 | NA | CASSYKRHDNQPQHF
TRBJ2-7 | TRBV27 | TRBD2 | CASSSSGIAYEQYF
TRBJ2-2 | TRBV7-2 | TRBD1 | CASSLGVVGQGSSGELFF
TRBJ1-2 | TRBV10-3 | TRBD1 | CAINKLQGENYGYTF
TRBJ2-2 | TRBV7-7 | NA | CASSRDTGNTGELFF
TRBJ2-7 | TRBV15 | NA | CATSPRRGSSYEQYF
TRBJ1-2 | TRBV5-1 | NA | CASSLDHSRNYGYTF
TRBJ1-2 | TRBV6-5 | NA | CASSYNPEPHYGYTF
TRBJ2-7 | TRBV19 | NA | CASSMQGFPYEQYF
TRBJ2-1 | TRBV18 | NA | CASSPVTHNEQFF
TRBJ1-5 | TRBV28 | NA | CASSPSGGASQPQHF
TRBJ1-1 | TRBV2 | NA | CASSELQGQYTEAFF
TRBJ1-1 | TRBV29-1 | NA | CSVEVGSDTEAFF
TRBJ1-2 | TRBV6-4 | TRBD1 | CASSVGTEGYGYTF
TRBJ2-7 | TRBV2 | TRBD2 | CASRGTSGRVSEGYF
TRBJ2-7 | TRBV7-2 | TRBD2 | CASVLTSGGVYEQYF
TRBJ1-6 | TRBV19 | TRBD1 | CATKGQGSSPLHF
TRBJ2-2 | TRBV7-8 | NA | CASGGTLTGELFF
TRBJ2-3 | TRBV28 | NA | CASSLTGGVPTDTQYF
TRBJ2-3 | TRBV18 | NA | CASSPGAVDTQYF
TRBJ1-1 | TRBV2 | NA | CASSLAGNTEAFF
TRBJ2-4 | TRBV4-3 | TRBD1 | CASSQDLLGTGGNIQYF
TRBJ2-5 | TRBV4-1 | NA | CASSLSPSQETQYF
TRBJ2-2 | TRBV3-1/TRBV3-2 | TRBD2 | CASSPPGLAGTGELFF
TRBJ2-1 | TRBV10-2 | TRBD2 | CASSVSSGGANEQFF
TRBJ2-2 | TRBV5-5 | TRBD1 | CASSLVRDRNTGELFF
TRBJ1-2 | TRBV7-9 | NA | CASSREGVGGYTF
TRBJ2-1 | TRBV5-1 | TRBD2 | CASSPVGTSGGEQFF
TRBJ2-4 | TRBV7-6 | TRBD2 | CASSSGLAVNIQYF
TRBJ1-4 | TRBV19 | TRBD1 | CASSPLQGRVEKLFF
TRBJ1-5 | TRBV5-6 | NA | CASSLSTSPRKPQHF
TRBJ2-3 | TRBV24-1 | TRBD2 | CATQGASGILDTQYF
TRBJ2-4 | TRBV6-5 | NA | CASRRIQATGDIQYF